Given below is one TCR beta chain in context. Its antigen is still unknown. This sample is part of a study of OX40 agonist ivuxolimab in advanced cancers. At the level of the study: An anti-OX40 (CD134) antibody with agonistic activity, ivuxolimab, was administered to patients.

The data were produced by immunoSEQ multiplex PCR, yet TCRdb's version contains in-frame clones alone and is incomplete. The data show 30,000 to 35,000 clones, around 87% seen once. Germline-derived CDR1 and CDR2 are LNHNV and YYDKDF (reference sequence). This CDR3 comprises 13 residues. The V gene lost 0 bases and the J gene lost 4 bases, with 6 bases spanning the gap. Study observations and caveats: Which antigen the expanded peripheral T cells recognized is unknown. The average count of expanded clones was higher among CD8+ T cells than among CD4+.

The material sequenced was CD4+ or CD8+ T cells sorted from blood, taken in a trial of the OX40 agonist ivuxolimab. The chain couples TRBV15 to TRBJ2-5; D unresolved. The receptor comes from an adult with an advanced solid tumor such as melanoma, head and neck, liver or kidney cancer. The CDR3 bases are TGTGCCACCAGCAGAGATGTAGGAGAGACCCAGTACTTC. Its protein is CATSRDVGETQYF.